The entry below describes one T cell receptor (beta chain). The antigen is undetermined. Compared with germline, one end of the junction differs, possibly owing to a read error. This sample was taken from a study of CD8 T cells in Susac syndrome. General observations from the study: The relatively small number of individuals in the TCR sequencing and HLA analysis was acknowledged by the study.

TCR beta sequencing was performed on blood CD8+ and CD4+ T cells. FACS was used to enrich TEMRA cells, whereas the CD8+ and CD4+ T cells were obtained by negative isolation. RNA totalling roughly 0.45 to 1 ug underwent reverse transcription with random hexamers. Amplification of TCR beta CDR3 across 54 Vbeta and 13 Jbeta was performed with immunoSEQ multiplex PCR. One entry per CDR3 protein, called by TCRdb with MiXCR from the immunoSEQ multiplex PCR reads. The sample yields about 300,000 distinct CDR3 sequences, approximately 85% seen once. What was sequenced was CD8+ T cells from PBMCs. The TCR was taken from a human donor with multiple sclerosis.

The CDR3 DNA is TGTGCCAGCAGCTTAGCGGGACAGGGAGACTTT. This encodes CASSLAGQGDF. The chain is built from TRBV11-2 and TRBJ1-1; TRBD1 agrees at 9 bases. The CDR3 is 11 residues long. Germline loops: CDR1 SGHAT, CDR2 FQNNGV. The variable domain in full, completed from reference TRBV11-2 and TRBJ1-1, reads EAGVAQSPRYKIIEKRQSVAFWCNPISGHATLYWYQQILGQGPKLLIQFQNNGVVDDSQLPKDRFSAERLKGVDSTLKIQPAKLEDSAVYLCASSLAGQGDFGQGTRLTVV.